The TCR beta chain under discussion was sequenced for a study of T cell responses to AZD1222 COVID-19 vaccine. Study results and caveats: No day 14 peak samples; only post-peak repertoires were characterized.

Clones were sequenced by immunoSEQ multiplex PCR, and TCRdb holds only the in-frame ones, with some missing. This sample carries 90,000 to 95,000 clones, 85% to 90% of them seen once, and the ten largest clones take 9% to 14%. J was trimmed by 8 bases and V by 2 bases; bases with no gene match: 5. Germline V gene data show CDR1 as SGDLS and CDR2 as YYNGEE. The CDR3 is 15 residues long. With respect to this clone: Its target is unknown.

The chain is built from TRBV9 and TRBJ2-1; the match to TRBD2 covers 12 bases. The material was peripheral blood, obtained 28 days after the second AZD1222 dose. The receptor was isolated from an adult who received the AZD1222 COVID-19 vaccine. This CDR3 reads CASSVLAGGWDEQFF. CDR3 nucleotide sequence: TGTGCCAGCAGCGTGCTAGCGGGGGGGTGGGATGAGCAGTTCTTC.